The rows below give T cell receptor beta chains drawn from one sample of a study of control samples from healthy donors and cancer patients. Generated by immunoSEQ multiplex PCR, the TCRdb table keeps only in-frame clones and is missing some. This table holds 100,000 to 150,000 clones, approximately 92% found once. Sequencing was carried out using blood. Receptor source: a man aged 35 to 55 in good health. CDR3s include the opening cysteine and the closing phenylalanine or tryptophan. D genes are given only for firm matches. Size tells how often a clone was seen (once, few, many) or the class of an expanded clone, and some rows leave it out.

size: NA; D: NA; V: TRBV30; J: TRBJ2-5; DNA: TGTGCCTGGACACAGTCCCAAGAGACCCAGTACTTC; CDR3: CAWTQSQETQYF
size: once; D: NA; V: TRBV5-1; J: TRBJ2-2; DNA: TGCGCCAGCAGCTTGGAGGCAGGGGGGGTGACCGGGGAGCTGTTTTTT; CDR3: CASSLEAGGVTGELFF
size: NA; D: NA; V: TRBV24-1; J: TRBJ2-2; DNA: TGTGCCACCAGTGACGGAGGGGCGGACACCGGGGAGCTGTTTTTT; CDR3: CATSDGGADTGELFF
size: NA; D: NA; V: TRBV6-1; J: TRBJ1-6; DNA: TGTGCCAGCAGTGAAATGCCATCAGGCTATGGTTCACCCCTCCACTTT; CDR3: CASSEMPSGYGSPLHF
size: NA; D: NA; V: TRBV10-3; J: TRBJ1-2; DNA: TGTGCCGCATCACGAGCCTCGGGGGGCTACACCTTC; CDR3: CAASRASGGYTF
size: NA; D: NA; V: TRBV13; J: TRBJ2-1; DNA: TGTGCCAGCAGCCCCAGGTACAATGAGCAGTTCTTC; CDR3: CASSPRYNEQFF
size: NA; D: NA; V: TRBV21-1; J: TRBJ2-7; DNA: TGTGCCAGCAGCAGTAGCCGGGACAGCGAGTACGAGCAGTACTTC; CDR3: CASSSSRDSEYEQYF
size: once; D: TRBD1; V: TRBV6-1; J: TRBJ2-1; DNA: TGTGCCAGCAGTGAATCGGGACAGGGACCCTACAATGAGCAGTTCTTC; CDR3: CASSESGQGPYNEQFF
size: NA; D: NA; V: TRBV12-3/TRBV12-4; J: TRBJ1-4; DNA: TGTGCCAGCAGTCTAGGACTATATGAAAAACTGTTTTTT; CDR3: CASSLGLYEKLFF
size: NA; D: TRBD1; V: TRBV19; J: TRBJ1-5; DNA: TGTGCCAGTAGGACCAAGGACAGGGGTGGCGGCAATCAGCCCCAGCATTTT; CDR3: CASRTKDRGGGNQPQHF
size: NA; D: NA; V: TRBV3-1/TRBV3-2; J: TRBJ1-4; DNA: TGTGCCAGCAGCCAAGCCGCCGGGGGCGCATCTAATGAAAAACTGTTTTTT; CDR3: CASSQAAGGASNEKLFF
size: NA; D: NA; V: TRBV11-2; J: TRBJ1-6; DNA: TGTGCCAGCAGCTTAGGGGACGGAGGTTCACCCCTCCACTTT; CDR3: CASSLGDGGSPLHF
size: NA; D: TRBD1; V: TRBV19; J: TRBJ2-1; DNA: TGTGCCAGTAGAGGACAGGGGAATGAGCAGTTCTTC; CDR3: CASRGQGNEQFF
size: NA; D: NA; V: TRBV9; J: TRBJ1-2; DNA: TGTGCCAGCTCCGGGGGGGCTCGAGGCTACACCTTC; CDR3: CASSGGARGYTF
size: NA; D: NA; V: TRBV15; J: TRBJ2-7; DNA: TGTGCCACCAGCAGAGGGGACTCCCCCAACGAGCAGTACTTC; CDR3: CATSRGDSPNEQYF
size: NA; D: NA; V: TRBV3-1/TRBV3-2; J: TRBJ1-5; DNA: TGTGCCAGCAGCCAAGATCCGGGATCCGATCAGCCCCAGCATTTT; CDR3: CASSQDPGSDQPQHF
size: NA; D: TRBD1; V: TRBV7-8; J: TRBJ2-7; DNA: TGTGCCAGCAGCCCGACAGGGAACTACGAGCAGTACTTC; CDR3: CASSPTGNYEQYF
size: NA; D: NA; V: TRBV7-2; J: TRBJ2-1; DNA: TGTGCCAGCAGCTTTACGTCTGAGGGCGGTGAGCAGTTCTTC; CDR3: CASSFTSEGGEQFF
size: NA; D: TRBD1; V: TRBV5-8; J: TRBJ1-4; DNA: TGTGCCAGCAGCTTGACTATCGACAGGGGAACTAATGAAAAACTGTTTTTT; CDR3: CASSLTIDRGTNEKLFF
size: NA; D: NA; V: TRBV6-5; J: TRBJ1-2; DNA: TGTGCCAGCAGAGACCGGGACTCCTCTAACTATGGCTACACCTTC; CDR3: CASRDRDSSNYGYTF
size: NA; D: NA; V: TRBV5-1; J: TRBJ2-2; DNA: TGCGCCAGCAGTAGGGGCGGGGCAACGAACACCGGGGAGCTGTTTTTT; CDR3: CASSRGGATNTGELFF
size: NA; D: NA; V: TRBV30; J: TRBJ2-2; DNA: TGTGCCTGGAGTGGGTATAACACCGGGGAGCTGTTTTTT; CDR3: CAWSGYNTGELFF
size: NA; D: TRBD1; V: TRBV6-5; J: TRBJ2-7; DNA: TGTGCCAGCAGTCCGGGACAGGGTACCTACGAGCAGTACTTC; CDR3: CASSPGQGTYEQYF
size: NA; D: NA; V: TRBV5-1; J: TRBJ1-2; DNA: TGCGCCAGCAGCGTTAGGACGGAGAACTATGGCTACACCTTC; CDR3: CASSVRTENYGYTF
size: NA; D: NA; V: TRBV14; J: TRBJ2-2; DNA: TGTGCCAGCAGCCCCTTCAGGGAAGGTAACACCGGGGAGCTGTTTTTT; CDR3: CASSPFREGNTGELFF
size: NA; D: NA; V: TRBV15; J: TRBJ2-3; DNA: TGTGCCACCCGTTATGGCGGGGGCACCCCCGGGCAGTATTTT; CDR3: CATRYGGGTPGQYF
size: NA; D: TRBD2; V: TRBV9; J: TRBJ2-3; DNA: TGTGCCAGCAGCCAGGGGGGGACTAGCGTGGATACGCAGTATTTT; CDR3: CASSQGGTSVDTQYF
size: NA; D: NA; V: TRBV28; J: TRBJ1-6; DNA: TGTGCCAGCAGTTTACGCAATTCACCCCTCCACTTT; CDR3: CASSLRNSPLHF
size: NA; D: TRBD1; V: TRBV15; J: TRBJ1-4; DNA: TGTGCCACCAGCAGGGGACAGGACCCCGGGTCTTGGGAAAAACTGTTTTTT; CDR3: CATSRGQDPGSWEKLFF
size: NA; D: NA; V: TRBV7-3; J: TRBJ2-3; DNA: TGTGCCAGCAGCTTATCTGGAGATACGCAGTATTTT; CDR3: CASSLSGDTQYF
size: NA; D: TRBD1; V: TRBV7-3; J: TRBJ2-1; DNA: TGTGCCAGCAGCCCCCGACAGGGTTTGGAGCAGTTCTTC; CDR3: CASSPRQGLEQFF
size: NA; D: TRBD2; V: TRBV5-1; J: TRBJ2-3; DNA: TGCGCCAGCAGCTTAAGGGGACTAGTAGTAGATACGCAGTATTTT; CDR3: CASSLRGLVVDTQYF
size: NA; D: NA; V: TRBV30; J: TRBJ1-1; DNA: TGTGCCTGGTCACAACAGGGTTACACTGAAGCTTTCTTT; CDR3: CAWSQQGYTEAFF
size: NA; D: TRBD1; V: TRBV5-1; J: TRBJ1-5; DNA: TGCGCCAGCAGCCTAAGCCCGACAGGGTCGGGTCAGCCCCAGCATTTT; CDR3: CASSLSPTGSGQPQHF
size: NA; D: TRBD1; V: TRBV27; J: TRBJ1-2; DNA: TGTGCCAGCAGTCCCGACAGGGGCCGGATCTCCACTAACTATGGCTACACCTTC; CDR3: CASSPDRGRISTNYGYTF
size: NA; D: NA; V: TRBV7-6; J: TRBJ1-4; DNA: TGTGCCAGCAGCTCGCGGACCAGGGTTACTAATGAAAAACTGTTTTTT; CDR3: CASSSRTRVTNEKLFF
size: NA; D: TRBD2; V: TRBV9; J: TRBJ2-3; DNA: TGTGCCAGCAGCTCCACTAGCGGGGGGCCAGATACGCAGTATTTT; CDR3: CASSSTSGGPDTQYF
size: NA; D: TRBD2; V: TRBV7-3; J: TRBJ2-5; DNA: TGTGCCAGCAGCCCACATGGGAGGGGAGAGACCCAGTACTTC; CDR3: CASSPHGRGETQYF
size: once; D: NA; V: TRBV7-8; J: TRBJ2-3; DNA: TGTGCCAGCAGCTTAGTGTGGGGGGGCACAGATACGCAGTATTTT; CDR3: CASSLVWGGTDTQYF
size: NA; D: NA; V: TRBV5-4; J: TRBJ2-5; DNA: TGTGCCAGCAGCCCAGGTACCCCAGGGGTCCTAGAGACCCAGTACTTC; CDR3: CASSPGTPGVLETQYF